Included here is one T cell receptor (beta chain) sequence, with context. In its sample, this clone was seen a few times. Its cognate antigen has yet to be identified. Base-call qualities are not available, and no considerably larger clone is one nucleotide away. The sample is drawn from a study of T cells in localized non-small cell lung cancer (TCRdb year 2020). A note on the overall study: T cell repertoires of 200 to 250 early-stage NSCLC patients were analyzed, with tumors being compared against uninvolved tumor-adjacent lungs. All 230 or so NSCLC patients in the cohort were treatment-naive and had localized lung tumors that were resected. NSCLC patients had a mean age of roughly 69 years, and 120 to 150 were male and over 85 female. Points the paper makes about the study in general: Of the top 100 tumor clones, a median of 57 were detected in paired uninvolved adjacent lung; around 27 were also among that lung's top 100. Since the design was exploratory, TCR variables were selected using unadjusted p-values with no false-discovery rate correction. Because multi-region tumor sequencing was not done, intratumor heterogeneity could not be ruled out. Higher blood T cell density associated with longer overall survival, while higher adjacent-lung clonality associated with shorter survival. The highest T cell clonality was observed in uninvolved tumor-adjacent lung, where clonality exceeded that of tumor, suggesting that antigenic responses were more focused in uninvolved tumor-adjacent lung.

At diagnosis, peripheral blood, uninvolved tumor-adjacent lung and tumor were collected and were preserved as a mix of fresh-frozen and FFPE material. Blood samples were analyzed as peripheral blood mononuclear cells for TCR repertoire profiling. The immunoSEQ Assay was used to sequence TCR beta CDR3 regions from DNA. Per the original workflow: To compute T cell density, TCR beta template counts were normalized to usable DNA, which was estimated by amplifying housekeeping genes. The preseqR package was used to estimate richness by extrapolating to 400,000 templates for PBMC samples and to 120,000 templates for tissue samples. Clonality was taken to be one minus Pielou's evenness. To identify tissue-enriched TCRs, differential abundance testing was run on productive amino-acid clonotypes with a minimum total count of 5 and an alpha of 0.1. Repertoire overlap between compartments was quantified with the Jaccard Index and Morisita Overlap Index. GLIPH clustered TCR beta CDR3s with public tetramer-defined viral CDR3s; viral motifs required at least three viral sequences plus V-gene enrichment. TCRdb provides this immuneACCESS table in a form limited to in-frame rearrangements. Some clones are lacking; in checked studies, under half of them reflect an unresolved V gene, and why the rest are absent is not known. V and J calls and clone size are copied from that table; D and trimming were computed from the DNA. This sample has 130,000 or so clones in its table, and about 90% of those were observed once. The top ten clones comprise approximately 1.7% of the sample.

The CDR3 runs 14 amino acids, cysteine and phenylalanine included. Just CDR3 DNA is preserved here, 42 bases in frame from base 1. The germline V gene (reference sequence) gives CDR1 as LNHDA and CDR2 as SQIVND. V drops 4 bases and J drops 8 bases, leaving 15 bases in between. The chain is made from TRBV19 and TRBJ2-1, with the D call tentatively TRBD1 or TRBD2, each fitting 5 bases. The TCR originated in an older female donor with stage I lung adenocarcinoma. The source material was peripheral blood, sampled before any cancer treatment. The encoded CDR3 is CASSRDRAADEQFF. The nucleotide sequence is TGTGCCAGTAGTAGGGACCGAGCTGCCGATGAGCAGTTCTTC.